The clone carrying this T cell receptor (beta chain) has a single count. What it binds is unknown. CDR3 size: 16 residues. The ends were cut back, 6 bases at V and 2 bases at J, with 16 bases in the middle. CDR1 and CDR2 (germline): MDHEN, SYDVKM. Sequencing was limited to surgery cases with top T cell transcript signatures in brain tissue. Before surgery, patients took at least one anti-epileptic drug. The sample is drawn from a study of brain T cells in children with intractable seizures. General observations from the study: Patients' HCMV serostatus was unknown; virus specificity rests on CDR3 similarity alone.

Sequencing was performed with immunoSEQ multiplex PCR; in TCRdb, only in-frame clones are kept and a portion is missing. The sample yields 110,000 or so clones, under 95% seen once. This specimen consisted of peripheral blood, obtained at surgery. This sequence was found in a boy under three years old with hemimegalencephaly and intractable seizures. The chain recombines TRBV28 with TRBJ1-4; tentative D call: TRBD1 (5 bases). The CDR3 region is CASRTGAVWTNEKLFF. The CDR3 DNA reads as TGTGCCAGCAGGACTGGGGCGGTTTGGACTAATGAAAAACTGTTTTTT. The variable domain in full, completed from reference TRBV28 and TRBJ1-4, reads DVKVTQSSRYLVKRTGEKVFLECVQDMDHENMFWYRQDPGLGLRLIYFSYDVKMKEKGDIPEGYSVSREKKERFSLILESASTNQTSMYLCASRTGAVWTNEKLFFGSGTQLSVL.